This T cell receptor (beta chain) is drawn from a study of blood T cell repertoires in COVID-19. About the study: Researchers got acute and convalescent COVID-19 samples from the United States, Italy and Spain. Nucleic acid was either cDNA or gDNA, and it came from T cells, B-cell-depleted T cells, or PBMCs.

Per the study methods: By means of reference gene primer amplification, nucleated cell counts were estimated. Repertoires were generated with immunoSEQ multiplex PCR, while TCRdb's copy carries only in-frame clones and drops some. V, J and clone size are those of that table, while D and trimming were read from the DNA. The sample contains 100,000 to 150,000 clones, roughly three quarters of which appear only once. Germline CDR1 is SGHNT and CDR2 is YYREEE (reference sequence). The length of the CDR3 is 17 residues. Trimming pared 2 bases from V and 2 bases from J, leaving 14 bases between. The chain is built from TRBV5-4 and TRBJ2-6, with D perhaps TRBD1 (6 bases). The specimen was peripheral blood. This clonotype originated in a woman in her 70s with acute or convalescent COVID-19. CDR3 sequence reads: CASSFTTGPAGANVLTF. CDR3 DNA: TGTGCCAGCAGCTTTACGACAGGCCCCGCTGGGGCCAACGTCCTGACTTTC.